This TCR beta chain was recovered during a study of cytomegalovirus exposure and HLA in healthy donors. Trimming left V 4 bases short and J 3 bases short, with 12 bases between. This CDR3 spans 14 amino acids. Germline V gene lookup returns CDR1 ENHRY and CDR2 SYGVKD. Ten or more counts support this clone. TCRdb keeps only in-frame clones here, not all; method: immunoSEQ multiplex PCR. The repertoire holds 130,000 or so clones, with approximately 81% as singletons. The receptor's source is a woman in her 30s in good health and CMV-seronegative. The sequenced sample consisted of PBMCs. This rearrangement joins TRBV10-3 to TRBJ1-2; no firm D call. CDR3 region: CAISVQEKHYGYTF. CDR3 nucleotides: TGTGCCATCAGTGTCCAGGAAAAGCACTATGGCTACACCTTC.